A selection of T cell receptor beta chains follows, all from one sample in a study of patients and donors after allogeneic stem cell transplantation. Each CDR3 protein gets one entry after TCRdb re-called the RT-PCR reads with MiXCR. The sample carries more than 850,000 distinct CDR3 sequences, roughly 18% recorded once. Sequenced: blood, either unsorted or a sorted T cell fraction (not recorded which). Receptors originate from a human donor who was either an allogeneic HSCT recipient or a stem cell or donor lymphocyte infusion donor (not recorded which). It is not recorded whose cells these are; they may come from a transplant donor. Each CDR3 is given with its conserved first and last residue. D genes are given only for firm matches. Expanded clones are given a class, and other clones once, few, many or no size at all.

V	size	D	J	CDR3	DNA
TRBV20-1	.	TRBD1	TRBJ2-7	CSASTGDLREQYF	TGCAGTGCTTCGACAGGGGATTTGCGAGAGCAGTACTTC
TRBV10-3	.	.	TRBJ2-5	CAISDIPTGWETQYF	TGTGCCATCAGTGATATCCCGACTGGCTGGGAGACCCAGTACTTC
TRBV11-2	few	.	TRBJ2-1	CASTLGGGNEQFF	TGTGCCAGCACCTTGGGGGGTGGCAATGAGCAGTTCTTC
TRBV20-1	few	TRBD2	TRBJ2-1	CSARPGGAGYNEQFF	TGCAGTGCCCGCCCGGGGGGAGCGGGGTACAATGAGCAGTTCTTC
TRBV6-2/TRBV6-3	few	TRBD1	TRBJ2-6	CASSYTTGGSGANVLTF	TGTGCCAGCAGTTACACTACAGGGGGCAGTGGGGCCAACGTCCTGACTTTC
TRBV7-9	.	TRBD1	TRBJ1-1	CASSEGQGLNTEAFF	TGTGCCAGCAGCGAGGGACAGGGCCTGAACACTGAAGCTTTCTTT
TRBV25-1	few	.	TRBJ2-5	CASRTAWQETQYF	TGTGCCAGCAGGACGGCCTGGCAAGAGACCCAGTACTTC
TRBV9	.	.	TRBJ2-2	CASSVAPDTGELFF	TGTGCCAGCAGCGTAGCCCCAGACACCGGGGAGCTGTTTTTT
TRBV6-1	.	TRBD1	TRBJ1-2	CASSPETGKSNYGYTF	TGTGCCAGCAGTCCCGAGACAGGGAAGAGTAACTATGGCTACACCTTC
TRBV2	.	TRBD1	TRBJ2-1	CASSARTGGSYNEQFF	TGTGCCAGCAGCGCCCGGACAGGGGGCTCCTACAATGAGCAGTTCTTC
TRBV4-1	.	.	TRBJ2-7	CASSQVLLAGEQYF	TGCGCCAGCAGCCAAGTTCTACTAGCAGGCGAGCAGTACTTC
TRBV4-2	few	.	TRBJ1-4	CASSRRRESTNEKLFF	TGTGCCAGCAGTCGGCGCAGGGAGTCAACTAATGAAAAACTGTTTTTT
TRBV7-6	many	.	TRBJ1-6	CASSLRSSYNSPLHF	TGTGCCAGCAGCCTCCGGAGCTCCTATAATTCACCCCTCCACTTT
TRBV7-9	.	.	TRBJ2-1	CASSPRGGPAMNEQFF	TGTGCCAGCAGCCCGAGGGGGGGCCCGGCCATGAATGAGCAGTTCTTC
TRBV5-1	.	.	TRBJ2-7	CASSLERRLYEQYF	TGCGCCAGCAGCTTGGAAAGGAGACTCTACGAGCAGTACTTC
TRBV4-1	.	.	TRBJ2-7	CASSQVGFYEQYF	TGCGCCAGCAGCCAAGTGGGATTCTACGAGCAGTACTTC
TRBV7-9	.	TRBD1	TRBJ2-2	CASSLPPQGDTGELFF	TGTGCCAGCAGCTTACCCCCACAGGGGGATACCGGGGAGCTGTTTTTT
TRBV4-3	.	TRBD2	TRBJ2-3	CASSQPSGSSTDTHYF	TGCGCCAGCAGCCAACCTAGCGGGTCTAGCACAGATACGCATTATTTT
TRBV12-3/TRBV12-4	few	TRBD2	TRBJ2-7	CASEGDRGGEQYF	TGTGCCAGTGAAGGAGATCGGGGGGGGGAGCAGTACTTC
TRBV9	.	TRBD1	TRBJ1-1	CASSQRGQPSEAFF	TGTGCCAGCAGCCAACGGGGACAGCCGAGTGAAGCTTTCTTT
TRBV4-2	.	TRBD2	TRBJ2-7	CASSQSPTGTKYEQYF	TGTGCCAGCAGCCAATCTCCTACCGGGACTAAATACGAGCAGTACTTC
TRBV6-1	.	.	TRBJ1-5	CASRAGTPNQPQHF	TGTGCCAGCAGGGCGGGGACTCCCAATCAGCCCCAGCATTTT
TRBV2	few	TRBD1	TRBJ1-1	CASTPDRGINTEAFF	TGTGCCAGCACTCCGGACAGGGGGATAAACACTGAAGCTTTCTTT
TRBV12-3/TRBV12-4	few	.	TRBJ1-1	CASSPIQANTEAFF	TGTGCCAGCAGCCCTATACAGGCGAACACTGAAGCTTTCTTT
TRBV3-1	once	.	TRBJ2-1	CASSHRLDTNEQFF	TGTGCCAGCAGCCATAGACTAGATACCAATGAGCAGTTCTTC
TRBV12-3/TRBV12-4	few	.	TRBJ2-5	CASSGPGGTQRTQYF	TGTGCCAGCAGTGGGCCCGGGGGAACTCAAAGGACCCAGTACTTC
TRBV28	few	.	TRBJ2-1	CASSTPTGINEQFF	TGTGCCAGCTCAACGCCCACGGGAATCAATGAGCAGTTCTTC